Shown below are 18 T cell receptor beta chains from a single sample sequenced in a study of T cells in Graves' hyperthyroidism and ophthalmopathy. Amplified TCR beta CDR3 regions derived from RNA transcripts. HTBI primers were employed in a first-round RT-PCR of the TCR CDR3. MiXCR, run by TCRdb on the multiplex PCR reads, gives a single entry per CDR3 protein. The sample gives about 590,000 distinct CDR3 sequences, 14% of which show up once; roughly 6.9% is in the top ten. The sequenced sample consisted of blood. Receptor source: a woman younger than 30 with Graves' ophthalmopathy.

This clonotype has only a few counts. V usage is TRBV6-5 and J usage is TRBJ2-1; TRBD1 matches 10 bases. Germline loops: CDR1 MNHEY, CDR2 SVGAGI. V was clipped by 2 bases and J by 5 bases; unmatched bases: 3. The CDR3 length is 15 residues. Written as DNA, the CDR3 is TGTGCCAGCAGTTACAGGGACAGGGGTAACAATGAGCAGTTCTTC. This translates into CASSYRDRGNNEQFF.

This clonotype occurred a few times. The chain combines TRBV19 with TRBJ2-5, with a tentative D call TRBD2 (6 bases). Germline CDR1 and CDR2: LNHDA and SQIVND (reference sequence). The length of the CDR3 is 15 residues. Trimming removed 1 base from V and 5 bases from J, with 14 bases in between. CDR3 sequence reads: CASSIGAGIVETQYF. The CDR3, as DNA: TGTGCCAGTAGTATAGGGGCGGGAATCGTGGAGACCCAGTACTTC.

The chain links TRBV5-1 to TRBJ2-7; 7 bases match TRBD1. The J segment lost 5 bases and the V segment lost 4 bases, leaving 12 bases of the junction unmatched. Germline V gene data show CDR1 as SGHRS and CDR2 as YFSETQ. The CDR3 contains 15 residues. This CDR3 is CASSGGDRVLNEQYF. DNA for the CDR3: TGCGCCAGCAGCGGGGGCGACAGGGTGTTGAACGAGCAGTACTTC.

About this clonotype itself: Possible read error: a much larger clone is one base away. This chain links TRBV29-1 with TRBJ2-1; perhaps TRBD2 as D (6 bases). Germline V CDR1 and CDR2: SQVTM, ANQGSEA. This CDR3 contains 14 residues. Trimming stripped 3 bases from V and 9 bases from J, with 18 bases between. Here the CDR3 DNA reads TGCAGCGTTGATGGGCTAACGGGAGACGGTGAGCAGTTCTTC. Encoded protein: CSVDGLTGDGEQFF.

The chain is built from TRBV6-2 or TRBV6-3 and TRBJ1-5, with a tentative D call TRBD1 (5 bases). V was trimmed by 8 bases and J by 0 bases, leaving 20 bases between them. The CDR3 totals 17 residues. CDR1 MNHEY and CDR2 SVGEGT come from the germline V gene. In DNA form, the CDR3 reads TGTGCCAGCGGGCCCAATCGGGAGACAGTTAGCAATCAGCCCCAGCATTTT. The encoded protein is CASGPNRETVSNQPQHF.

This clonotype was counted ten times or more. The chain recombines TRBV28 with TRBJ2-7; TRBD2 matches 7 bases. Germline V gene data show CDR1 as MDHEN and CDR2 as SYDVKM. CDR3 length equals 12 residues. Trimming took 5 bases from V and 9 from J; bases not matched to a gene: 7. CDR3 amino acids: CASSPQREAQYF. The CDR3, as DNA: TGTGCCAGCAGTCCCCAACGGGAGGCGCAGTACTTC.

This clonotype was seen repeatedly, ten times or more. The chain recombines TRBV5-1 with TRBJ2-3; a possible D gene is TRBD1 (6 bases). V was shortened by 0 bases and J by 0 bases, with 11 bases between the two germline ends. There are 16 residues in the CDR3. CDR1 and CDR2 (germline): SGHRS, YFSETQ. CDR3 amino acids: CASSLGRGESTDTQYF. In DNA form, the CDR3 reads TGCGCCAGCAGCTTGGGCAGGGGAGAAAGCACAGATACGCAGTATTTT.

This clonotype showed up many times. The chain employs TRBV5-1 and TRBJ2-2, with TRBD1 matching 8 bases. The CDR3 consists of 16 residues. V lost 4 bases and J lost 0; bases outside the gene matches: 5. The V gene's germline CDR1 is SGHRS and CDR2 YFSETQ. The CDR3 DNA reads as TGCGCCAGCAGCACCCGACAGGGGACGAACACCGGGGAGCTGTTTTTT. This gives the protein CASSTRQGTNTGELFF.

This clonotype was counted only a few times. Its ends do not fully match the called genes, so a read error is possible. The V and J genes are TRBV12-3 or TRBV12-4 and TRBJ2-1; TRBD2 matches 8 bases. This CDR3 is built from 13 residues. The CDR3 reads CASRLAGWNEQFF. CDR3 sequence (DNA): TGTGCCAGCAGGTTAGCGGGATGGAACGAGCAGTTCTTC.

The chain joins TRBV7-9 to TRBJ1-4; TRBD1 matches 8 bases. The CDR3 spans 17 residues. Germline CDR1 SEHNR, CDR2 FQNEAQ (reference sequence). V shed 4 bases and J 3 bases; nucleotides not matched to a gene: 10. CDR3: CASSSRTGNIANEKLFF. As DNA, the CDR3 is TGTGCCAGCAGCTCAAGGACAGGGAATATAGCTAATGAAAAACTGTTTTTT.

There are many counts of this clonotype. The chain recombines TRBV6-5 with TRBJ1-1; TRBD1 aligns across 7 bases. Germline CDR1 reads MNHEY; CDR2 reads SVGAGI. The V and J ends lost 0 bases and 1 base, in that order; junction bases with no gene match: 8. CDR3 length equals 17 residues. This chain's CDR3 is CASSYSLGGAGNTEAFF. The DNA of the CDR3 is TGTGCCAGCAGTTACTCGTTAGGGGGCGCCGGGAACACTGAAGCTTTCTTT.

The chain joins TRBV27 to TRBJ2-1, with D tentatively TRBD1 or TRBD2 (5 bases each). V lost 6 bases and J 6 bases, leaving 18 bases between the germline ends. Germline V CDR1 and CDR2: MNHEY, SMNVEV (reference sequence). The CDR3 is made up of 15 amino acids. The CDR3 DNA follows: TGTGCCAGCAGACCCGAAATGGTCGGGGCCAATGAGCAGTTCTTC. This gives the protein CASRPEMVGANEQFF.

This clonotype has a count of ten or more. The genes are TRBV2 and TRBJ2-3; D is possibly TRBD2 (6 bases). The germline V gene has CDR1 SNHLY and CDR2 FYNNEI. Trimming left V 1 base short and J 0 bases short, with 11 bases between. CDR3 length equals 16 residues. CDR3 sequence (DNA): TGTGCCAGCAGTGAAGTGTTGCTAGCGAGCACAGATACGCAGTATTTT. Its protein product is CASSEVLLASTDTQYF.

This clonotype was detected a few times. The chain couples TRBV10-3 to TRBJ2-7, with TRBD2 identical over 11 bases. Germline V lookup: CDR1 ENHRY, CDR2 SYGVKD. The CDR3 loop spans 17 amino acids. Losses at the gene ends were 10 bases for V and 1 base for J; bases not matched to a gene: 15. The DNA of the CDR3 is TGTGCCACCCTGGGACAGGGACTAGCGGAAAGTTCCTACGAGCAGTACTTC. Protein product: CATLGQGLAESSYEQYF.

This clonotype was seen only a few times. The chain recombines TRBV7-9 with TRBJ2-2, with D perhaps assigned TRBD1 or TRBD2 (5 bases each). This CDR3 comprises 16 residues. Germline V lookup: CDR1 SEHNR, CDR2 FQNEAQ (reference sequence). The V and J ends lost 8 bases and 0 bases respectively, with 16 bases between them. CDR3: CASGHGAHSNTGELFF. The DNA of the CDR3 is TGTGCCAGCGGGCACGGGGCACATTCGAACACCGGGGAGCTGTTTTTT.

This clonotype was found many times. The chain is built from TRBV7-9 and TRBJ1-2, with TRBD1 as a possible D gene (6 bases). The CDR3 consists of 13 residues. Germline V lookup: CDR1 SEHNR, CDR2 FQNEAQ (reference sequence). V was shortened by 4 bases and J by 5 bases, with 11 bases between the two germline ends. CDR3 nucleotide sequence: TGTGCCAGCAGCTCACACAGGGTTTATGGCTACACCTTC. Amino acids: CASSSHRVYGYTF.

This clonotype was counted ten times or more. This chain connects TRBV7-9 to TRBJ2-1; D tentatively reads TRBD1 or TRBD2 (5 bases each). The CDR3 runs 20 residues. Germline-derived CDR1 and CDR2 are SEHNR and FQNEAQ (reference sequence). With 0 bases removed from V and 6 bases from J, the gap between germline ends came to 27 bases. The CDR3 protein is CASSLAWSGTVWFTINEQFF. For the CDR3, the DNA is TGTGCCAGCAGCTTAGCGTGGTCAGGGACGGTCTGGTTTACAATCAATGAGCAGTTCTTC.

This clonotype was counted many times. The chain couples TRBV3-1 to TRBJ2-5; 8 bases fit TRBD1. The germline CDR1 and CDR2 sequences are LGHDT and YNNKEL (reference sequence). V lost 3 bases and J lost 5; bases outside the gene matches: 8. The CDR3 contains 15 residues. CDR3 amino acids: CASSHSGQVAETQYF. The CDR3 DNA reads as TGTGCCAGCAGCCACTCGGGACAGGTGGCGGAGACCCAGTACTTC.